This T cell receptor beta chain was identified in a study of CD8+ T cells in alopecia areata. The overall study: Patients received oral tofacitinib, 5 to 10 mg twice daily, for moderate-to-severe alopecia areata. Study-wide results and limits: Researchers reported that TCR sharing among patients proved less clear than in mice, possibly HLA-linked. Researchers report lesional scalp, most notably alopecia totalis/universalis, outstripped normal scalp in clonality.

Notes on this clone: What it binds is unknown.

This CDR3 spans 12 amino acids. CDR1 and CDR2 (germline): MNHNS, SASEGT. Deletions cut 4 bases from V and 9 bases from J, with 10 bases between. The sample's treatment: oral pan-JAK inhibitor, 5-10 mg twice daily. Collected material from alopecia areata patients comprised lesional scalp punch biopsies and peripheral blood. As the sequencing template, cDNA was produced by extracting RNA and reverse transcribing it. Profiling relied on immunoSEQ multiplex PCR, and the TCRdb table lists in-frame clones only, not all of them. The sample shows fewer than 15,000 clones, 68% of them seen only once. This specimen was skin, taken at week 4, from a patient treated with tofacitinib. This clonotype was obtained from a human donor with alopecia areata. The chain uses TRBV6-1 and TRBJ2-1; D is uncertain. CDR3: CASSVRSGEQFF. The CDR3 DNA reads as TGTGCCAGCAGTGTCCGGTCGGGTGAGCAGTTCTTC.